This TCR beta chain came from a study of T cells after posttransplantation cyclophosphamide. Germline CDR1 GTSNPN, CDR2 SVGIG (reference sequence). V was cut by 6 bases and J by 7 bases, with 21 bases left in between. The CDR3 length is 14 residues. Assay: immunoSEQ multiplex PCR; the TCRdb copy retains only in-frame clones and omits some. The sample has 1,500 or so clones; roughly 80% are singletons. Cyclophosphamide on days +3 and +4 followed busulfan-fludarabine conditioning and a marrow graft. The input for sequencing was CD4+ T cells sorted from PBMCs, taken after allogeneic stem cell transplant with posttransplant cyclophosphamide. This TCR came from a male patient aged 50 or older who received an allogeneic stem cell transplant from an unrelated donor, was CMV-positive, and had acute GVHD only. Some T cells could come from the graft donor. This rearrangement joins TRBV30 to TRBJ1-1; TRBD1 might be the D (5 bases). The CDR3 region is CACLTRVAKHEAFF. DNA of the CDR3: TGTGCCTGCCTCACCAGGGTTGCGAAACATGAAGCTTTCTTT.